Detailed here is one TCR beta chain. The sample originates from a study of blood T cell repertoires in COVID-19. Turning to the study itself: In each case, the material was cDNA or gDNA derived from T cells, B-cell-depleted T cells, or PBMCs.

TCRdb's copy holds only in-frame clones and misses some; the assay was immunoSEQ multiplex PCR. The sample lists about 260,000 clones, roughly 90% seen once, with 2.2% in the top ten. With 4 bases removed from V and 3 bases from J, the gap between germline ends came to 25 bases. Looked up from germline, CDR1 is SGHTA and CDR2 is FQGNSA. The CDR3 covers 18 residues. The sample consisted of peripheral blood. The gene calls are TRBV7-2 and TRBJ2-7, with a weak D call TRBD2 (7 bases). The receptor's source is a woman between 50 and 59 years old who had recovered from COVID-19. The CDR3 spells CASSSPGVRGGDYYEQYF. As DNA, the CDR3 is TGTGCCAGCAGCTCCCCGGGAGTTAGGGGGGGGGATTACTACGAGCAGTACTTC.